Here is one TCR beta chain with its context. V lost 4 bases and J 1 base, leaving 11 bases between the germline ends. This CDR3 spans 14 amino acids. From germline, CDR1 is SGHRS and CDR2 YFSETQ. Recent acute infections and vaccinations were absent in the healthy HIV-negative adult donors. This sample stems from a study of shared clonotypes between healthy human individuals. The table came from immunoSEQ multiplex PCR; TCRdb's copy has only in-frame clones and leaves some out. In the table there are around 700,000 clones, 73% of which are singletons. Sequenced input: memory CD4+ T cells sorted from blood. Subset described: CD45RA-negative fraction. The TCR sequence derives from a woman aged 25 to 39 in good health. This rearrangement joins TRBV5-1 to TRBJ1-1; possible D gene TRBD1, 5 bases. The CDR3 nucleotides read TGCGCCAGCAGCGCCTACAGGAAGAACACTGAAGCTTTCTTT. This gives the protein CASSAYRKNTEAFF.